A selection of T cell receptor beta chains follows, all from one sample in a study of CD8 T cells in ankylosing spondylitis. TCRdb itself ran the 5' RACE reads through MiXCR, one entry per CDR3 protein. The table lists 200,000 to 250,000 distinct CDR3 sequences, roughly 25% of them singletons. The sample consisted of blood, either unsorted or a sorted T cell fraction (not recorded which). These receptors all stem from a male donor with ankylosing spondylitis or in good health (not recorded which). Each CDR3 is given with its conserved first and last residue. Each record gives: D gene, V gene, CDR3 protein. A D gene is named only where the DNA matches it firmly.

>NA|TRBV4-3
CASSQEVFYNEQFF
>NA|TRBV5-4
CASSLDSTDTQYF
>TRBD2|TRBV7-3
CASSPSGGTSYEQYF
>TRBD1|TRBV29-1
CSVKGADRDYNEQFF
>NA|TRBV5-1
CASSLNGGGIGSGYTF
>NA|TRBV10-3
CAISESQEQFF
>NA|TRBV4-2
CASSQELGNQPQHF
>TRBD2|TRBV28
CASSLRSGNEQFF
>TRBD2|TRBV20-1
CSARVGGFKDIQYF
>NA|TRBV2
CASSEAALVGEETQYF
>NA|TRBV25-1
CASSEWGGSYGYTF
>NA|TRBV6-5
CASRAPGVTLHF
>TRBD2|TRBV3-1
CASGLAGGEQYF
>NA|TRBV5-1
CASRLVAPEEETQYF
>TRBD2|TRBV6-1
CASSPTSGRPVYEQYF
>TRBD1|TRBV4-1
CASSQGVIRDRVVEQPQHF
>TRBD2|TRBV24-1
CATSDPLLAGEDEQFF
>NA|TRBV18
CASSPQHNIQYF
>NA|TRBV20-1
CSGQRVSYEQYF
>NA|TRBV6-5
CASSYSGGTQYF
>NA|TRBV5-5
CASTPGGYEQYF
>NA|TRBV7-2
CASSYGFNEQFF
>NA|TRBV29-1
CSVEYSQETQYF
>TRBD1|TRBV20-1
CSADRARSNEKLFF
>TRBD2|TRBV7-2
CASSLGAGVSDTQYF
>NA|TRBV10-3
CAISVQNTEAFF
>NA|TRBV5-1
CASSLSGQAAKNIQYF
>TRBD2|TRBV6-1
CASSDVHGRLADTDTQYF
>NA|TRBV10-1
CASSGPRTMDTQYF
>NA|TRBV5-1
CASSLTSSSYEQYF
>TRBD1|TRBV7-2
CASSWGQTSYEQYF
>NA|TRBV28
CAIRGRPYEQYF
>NA|TRBV20-1
CSARARGPYNEQFF
>NA|TRBV7-3
CASSLQAMRDTQYF
>TRBD1|TRBV20-1
CSARLDRGGGSGGYTF
>TRBD2|TRBV20-1
CSAGTSGIRYNEQFF
>NA|TRBV24-1
CATSEDEYNEQFF
>NA|TRBV6-1
CASSSGITYGYTF
>NA|TRBV20-1
CSAPGVHEQYF
>TRBD2|TRBV20-1
CSANNLGSGSQETQYF
>TRBD1|TRBV20-1
CSARGQEETQYF
>TRBD1|TRBV6-1
CASRGTGQETQYF
>TRBD1|TRBV12-3/TRBV12-4
CASSPRQGAHEQYF
>NA|TRBV20-1
CSAWGPSGYEQYF
>NA|TRBV18
CASSPPGLASSYNEQFF
>TRBD1|TRBV6-5
CASSYQGTGGAGNEQFF
>NA|TRBV12-3/TRBV12-4
CASSNSGTLNEQFF
>TRBD2|TRBV20-1
CSADGTRRLQETQYF
>NA|TRBV20-1
CSARKNSLQETQYF
>NA|TRBV9
CASSARDDYNSPLHF
>TRBD1|TRBV24-1
CATSDPRTGILNEQFF
>NA|TRBV29-1
CSVGLLNSYEQYF
>NA|TRBV12-3/TRBV12-4
CASSFERGPSSYEQYF
>NA|TRBV9
CASSASLTNTEAFF